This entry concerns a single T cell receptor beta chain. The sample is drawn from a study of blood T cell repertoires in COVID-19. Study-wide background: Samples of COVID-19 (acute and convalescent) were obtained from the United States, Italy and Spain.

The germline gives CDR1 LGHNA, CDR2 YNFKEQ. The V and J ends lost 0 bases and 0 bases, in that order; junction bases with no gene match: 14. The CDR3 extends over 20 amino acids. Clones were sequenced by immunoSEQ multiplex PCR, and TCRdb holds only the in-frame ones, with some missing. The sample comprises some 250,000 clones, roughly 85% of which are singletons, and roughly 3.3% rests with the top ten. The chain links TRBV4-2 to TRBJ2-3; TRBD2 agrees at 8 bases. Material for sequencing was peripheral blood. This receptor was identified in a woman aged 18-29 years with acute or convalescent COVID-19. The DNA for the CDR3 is TGTGCCAGCAGCCAAGAAGGGGCGGGAGGAGGTTTCCCTAGCACAGATACGCAGTATTTT. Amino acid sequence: CASSQEGAGGGFPSTDTQYF.